A selection of T cell receptor beta chains follows, all from one sample in a study of OX40 agonist ivuxolimab in advanced cancers. Repertoires were generated with immunoSEQ multiplex PCR, while TCRdb's copy carries only in-frame clones and drops some. The data hold around 39,000 clones, with under 85% observed a single time. The sequencing here drew on CD4+ or CD8+ T cells sorted from blood, taken in a trial of the OX40 agonist ivuxolimab. These receptors all stem from an adult with an advanced solid tumor such as melanoma, head and neck, liver or kidney cancer. The CDR3 runs from the conserved cysteine through the conserved F or W. D genes are given only for firm matches. For some rows the clone size is stated as once, few or many, or as a class when expanded; others skip it.

v_call,cdr3_length,d_call,clone_size,j_call,cdr3_aa,cdr3_nt
TRBV6-6,15,-,-,TRBJ2-3,CASSPAQLATDTQYF,TGTGCCAGCAGCCCCGCCCAGCTAGCCACAGATACGCAGTATTTT
TRBV18,15,TRBD1,-,TRBJ1-2,CASSEQGGRGSGYTF,TGTGCCAGCTCAGAACAGGGGGGGCGAGGATCTGGCTACACCTTC
TRBV4-2,16,-,-,TRBJ2-1,CASSLGEGGSRNEQFF,TGTGCCAGCAGCCTAGGGGAGGGGGGTAGCCGGAATGAGCAGTTCTTC
TRBV5-1,13,-,-,TRBJ1-1,CASRVSMNTEAFF,TGCGCCAGCAGGGTGAGCATGAACACTGAAGCTTTCTTT
TRBV7-9,19,TRBD2,-,TRBJ2-3,CASSPGAEGLGLAGDTQYF,TGTGCCAGCAGCCCCGGGGCCGAAGGGTTGGGACTAGCGGGGGATACGCAGTATTTT
TRBV5-1,13,TRBD1,-,TRBJ2-7,CASSWTGSYEQYF,TGCGCCAGCAGCTGGACAGGGTCCTACGAGCAGTACTTC
TRBV11-3,16,-,-,TRBJ2-3,CASSFSWANGADTQYF,TGTGCCAGCAGCTTTTCGTGGGCGAACGGGGCAGATACGCAGTATTTT
TRBV28,15,-,-,TRBJ2-7,CASIEASGPPTGQYF,TGTGCCAGCATAGAGGCGAGCGGACCTCCTACGGGGCAGTACTTC
TRBV5-5,15,TRBD1,once,TRBJ2-7,CASSFGQGGFYEQYF,TGTGCCAGCAGCTTTGGACAGGGCGGTTTCTACGAGCAGTACTTC
TRBV6-5,11,-,once,TRBJ1-2,CASRGTSGYTF,TGTGCCAGCAGGGGTACCTCTGGCTACACCTTC
TRBV28,13,TRBD1,-,TRBJ2-5,CASSPPGQGREYF,TGTGCCAGCAGTCCTCCCGGACAGGGCAGGGAGTACTTC
TRBV2,14,-,-,TRBJ2-3,CASSTSGLSDTQYF,TGTGCCAGCAGTACCTCGGGGCTCTCAGATACGCAGTATTTT
TRBV11-2,12,-,once,TRBJ2-3,CASSLWRGEQYF,TGTGCCAGCAGCTTGTGGAGGGGGGAGCAGTATTTT
TRBV6-5,13,TRBD1,-,TRBJ2-1,CASSYRQGSEQFF,TGTGCCAGCAGTTACCGACAGGGGAGTGAGCAGTTCTTC
TRBV15,13,-,-,TRBJ1-2,CATSSGRNRGYTF,TGTGCCACCAGCAGCGGCAGAAATCGGGGCTACACCTTC
TRBV5-1,13,-,-,TRBJ2-1,CASSFDGYNEQFF,TGCGCCAGCAGCTTTGACGGATACAATGAGCAGTTCTTC
TRBV30,16,-,-,TRBJ1-6,CAWSLPGAARNSPLHF,TGTGCCTGGAGTTTGCCGGGGGCGGCTCGTAATTCACCCCTCCACTTT
TRBV6-1,13,-,-,TRBJ2-5,CASRHSGEETQYF,TGTGCCAGCAGGCACTCGGGAGAAGAGACCCAGTACTTC
TRBV4-2,18,-,-,TRBJ2-7,CASSPNAGRGASSYEQYF,TGTGCCAGCAGCCCTAACGCCGGCCGGGGGGCATCCTCCTACGAGCAGTACTTC
TRBV4-1,15,TRBD2,-,TRBJ2-5,CASSQETTREETQYF,TGCGCCAGCAGCCAAGAAACGACGCGGGAGGAGACCCAGTACTTC
TRBV5-1,14,TRBD1,-,TRBJ2-3,CASSSRQGGDTQYF,TGCGCCAGCAGCTCCCGACAGGGGGGAGATACGCAGTATTTT
TRBV10-3,15,-,-,TRBJ2-3,CAISESGGYTDTQYF,TGTGCCATCAGTGAGTCCGGGGGCTACACAGATACGCAGTATTTT
TRBV27,14,TRBD2,-,TRBJ2-3,CASTPGLEADTQYF,TGTGCCAGCACGCCGGGACTAGAGGCCGATACGCAGTATTTT
TRBV5-1,14,-,-,TRBJ2-2,CASGPGSNTGELFF,TGCGCCAGCGGGCCGGGCTCAAACACCGGGGAGCTGTTTTTT
TRBV28,15,TRBD1,few,TRBJ1-4,CASSSSTGTNEKLFF,TGTGCCAGCAGTTCATCGACAGGGACTAATGAAAAACTGTTTTTT
TRBV5-1,14,-,-,TRBJ1-3,CASSRTGSGNTIYF,TGCGCCAGCTCACGAACAGGGTCGGGAAACACCATATATTTT
TRBV5-5,15,-,-,TRBJ2-7,CASSLAPGQNYEQYF,TGTGCCAGCAGCTTAGCACCAGGACAAAACTACGAGCAGTACTTC
TRBV19,19,TRBD1,-,TRBJ2-6,CASKGDPGQEASGANVLTF,TGTGCCAGTAAGGGGGACCCGGGACAGGAAGCTTCTGGGGCCAACGTCCTGACTTTC
TRBV6-4,12,-,-,TRBJ2-2,CASSDGHGELFF,TGTGCCAGCAGTGACGGACACGGGGAGCTGTTTTTT
TRBV6-1,13,-,-,TRBJ1-1,CASGQWGGTEAFF,TGTGCCAGCGGTCAATGGGGGGGCACTGAAGCTTTCTTT
TRBV19,15,TRBD2,-,TRBJ2-7,CASSIFPDGRDEQYF,TGTGCCAGTAGTATCTTTCCTGATGGGAGGGACGAGCAGTACTTC
TRBV10-3,17,TRBD2,-,TRBJ2-1,CAISGAQGGKRYNEQFF,TGTGCCATCAGTGGAGCCCAGGGAGGGAAAAGGTACAATGAGCAGTTCTTC
TRBV7-8,15,TRBD1,-,TRBJ2-1,CASSPPGQGNNEQFF,TGTGCCAGCAGCCCCCCGGGACAGGGAAACAATGAGCAGTTCTTC
TRBV18,15,-,-,TRBJ2-3,CASSPAEHFTDTQYF,TGTGCCAGCTCACCGGCCGAGCACTTCACAGATACGCAGTATTTT
TRBV9,15,TRBD2,-,TRBJ2-1,CASSFTSGRGNEQFF,TGTGCCAGCAGCTTTACTAGCGGGAGAGGGAATGAGCAGTTCTTC
TRBV7-8,13,-,-,TRBJ1-5,CASSPGSSQPQHF,TGTGCCAGCAGCCCTGGGAGTTCCCAGCCCCAGCATTTT
TRBV6-5,14,TRBD2,-,TRBJ2-7,CASRRSSGDYEQYF,TGTGCCAGCCGGCGGAGTAGCGGGGACTACGAGCAGTACTTC
TRBV30,17,-,-,TRBJ2-2,CAWSIGRRLTNTGELFF,TGTGCCTGGAGTATCGGCAGGAGGCTCACGAACACCGGGGAGCTGTTTTTT
TRBV5-6,12,-,-,TRBJ2-5,CASSLEEKTQYF,TGTGCCAGCAGCTTGGAGGAAAAGACCCAGTACTTC
TRBV9,12,-,large,TRBJ1-1,CASSGSNTEAFF,TGTGCCAGCAGCGGGTCGAACACTGAAGCTTTCTTT
TRBV4-1,16,-,-,TRBJ2-5,CASSPRSGLSEETQYF,TGCGCCAGCAGCCCAAGGAGTGGTCTGTCCGAAGAGACCCAGTACTTC
TRBV28,13,-,-,TRBJ1-2,CASTAGNGYGYTF,TGTGCCAGCACAGCAGGGAATGGCTATGGCTACACCTTC
TRBV19,13,-,-,TRBJ1-1,CASCGGLNTEAFF,TGTGCCAGTTGTGGAGGACTGAACACTGAAGCTTTCTTT
TRBV11-1,17,-,-,TRBJ2-1,CASSYLGAEPSYNEQFF,TGTGCCAGCAGCTACCTAGGGGCGGAGCCCTCCTACAATGAGCAGTTCTTC
TRBV10-2,14,TRBD1,-,TRBJ1-2,CASNRQGASYGYTF,TGCGCCAGCAACCGACAGGGGGCGAGCTATGGCTACACCTTC
TRBV5-1,15,TRBD1,-,TRBJ2-5,CASSFGTGVGETQYF,TGCGCCAGCAGCTTTGGGACAGGGGTCGGAGAGACCCAGTACTTC
TRBV11-1,17,-,-,TRBJ1-2,CASSLAVTLGANYGYTF,TGTGCCAGCAGCTTAGCAGTGACTCTTGGAGCTAACTATGGCTACACCTTC
TRBV7-8,16,-,-,TRBJ1-6,CASSPRGDSPNSPLHF,TGTGCCAGCAGCCCAAGGGGGGATTCCCCTAATTCACCCCTCCACTTT
TRBV14,14,TRBD2,-,TRBJ2-7,CASSQGLASYEQYF,TGTGCCAGCAGCCAAGGACTAGCCTCCTACGAGCAGTACTTC
TRBV11-2,13,TRBD1,-,TRBJ2-1,CASSLDRDDEQFF,TGTGCCAGCAGCTTGGACAGGGACGATGAGCAGTTCTTC
TRBV2,12,-,-,TRBJ2-2,CASRIFGGELFF,TGTGCCAGCAGAATCTTTGGGGGGGAGCTGTTTTTT
TRBV5-8,15,TRBD1,-,TRBJ2-5,CASSSTGGSGETQYF,TGTGCCAGCAGCTCCACAGGGGGCTCGGGAGAGACCCAGTACTTC
TRBV28,13,-,-,TRBJ2-1,CASSLNWGNEQFF,TGTGCCAGCAGTTTAAACTGGGGCAATGAGCAGTTCTTC